This T cell receptor (beta chain) emerged from a study of graft-versus-host responses after intestinal transplantation. Study observations and caveats: GvH clonotypes were identified within recipient marrow, with a subset emerging first in ileum or blood.

This CDR3 spans 14 amino acids. In the case of this clone: Antigen unknown.

Libraries were prepared by immunoSEQ multiplex PCR; TCRdb keeps only in-frame clonotypes and omits some of them. There are about 100,000 clones in the sample; around nine tenths occur only once, and roughly a sixth lies in the top ten. Sequenced here: PBMCs, sampled approximately 420 days after intestinal transplant. The TCR comes from a human patient who received an intestinal transplant, so some T cells may come from the graft donor. The V gene is TRBV21-1, the J gene TRBJ1-5. TRBV21-1 is a listed pseudogene. Here the CDR3 reads CASSKGGGSQPQHF. The DNA of the CDR3 is TGTGCCAGCAGCAAAGGGGGGGGCTCTCAGCCCCAGCATTTT.